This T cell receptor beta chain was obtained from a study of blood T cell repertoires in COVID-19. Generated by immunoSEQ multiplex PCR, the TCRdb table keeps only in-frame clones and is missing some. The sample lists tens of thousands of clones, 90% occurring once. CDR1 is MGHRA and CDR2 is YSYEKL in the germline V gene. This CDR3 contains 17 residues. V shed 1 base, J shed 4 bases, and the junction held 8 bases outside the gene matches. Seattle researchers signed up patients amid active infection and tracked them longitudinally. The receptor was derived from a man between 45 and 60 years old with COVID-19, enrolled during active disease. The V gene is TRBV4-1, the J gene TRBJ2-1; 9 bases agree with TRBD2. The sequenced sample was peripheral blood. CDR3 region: CASSQVGSGSRYNEQFF. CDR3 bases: TGCGCCAGCAGCCAAGTAGGTAGCGGGAGTAGGTACAATGAGCAGTTCTTC.